The clone carrying this T cell receptor (beta chain) was detected only a few times. TCRdb keeps only in-frame clones here, not all; method: immunoSEQ multiplex PCR. This sample has almost 200,000 clones, with around 85% found just once. This sample was included in a study of blood T cell repertoires in COVID-19. Germline loops: CDR1 MNHEY, CDR2 SVGEGT. The CDR3 spans 14 residues. Deletions cut 2 bases from V and 3 bases from J, with 8 bases between. The specimen sequenced was peripheral blood. The receptor was derived from a woman in her 70s with acute or convalescent COVID-19. This chain links TRBV6-2 or TRBV6-3 with TRBJ1-3; no clear D gene. The CDR3 reads CASSYGGGGNTIYF. DNA of the CDR3: TGTGCCAGCAGTTACGGAGGAGGTGGAAACACCATATATTTT.